What follows are 25 T cell receptor beta chains derived from one specimen sequenced in a study of T cells after posttransplantation cyclophosphamide. The protocol was immunoSEQ multiplex PCR, while the TCRdb copy is restricted to in-frame clones and leaves out a portion. Among a few thousand clones listed, roughly 58% were seen once. The sample comprised memory CD8+ T cells sorted from blood. The receptors were gathered from a woman aged 55-75 years in good health, CMV-negative, and a related stem cell transplant donor.

In this sample, this clone turned up once. In DNA form, the CDR3 reads TGTGCCAGCAAGATGGGACTAGGGGACACCGGGGAGCTGTTTTTT. Translated, it gives CASKMGLGDTGELFF. J is TRBJ2-2 and V is TRBV28, with 8 bases identical to TRBD2. V dropped 7 bases and J dropped 3; count of bases not matched to a gene: 7. The CDR3 spans 15 residues. The germline CDR1 and CDR2 sequences are MDHEN and SYDVKM.

This clone was recorded only once. The chain couples TRBV30 to TRBJ2-3; 9 bases agree with TRBD2. This CDR3 region has 16 residues. V was clipped by 3 bases and J by 1 base; unmatched bases: 8. Germline lookup yields CDR1 GTSNPN and CDR2 SVGIG (reference sequence). CDR3 protein: CAWRDPIAGGTDTQYF. The CDR3 region has the DNA TGTGCCTGGAGAGATCCCATAGCGGGGGGCACAGATACGCAGTATTTT.

Points on this clone: With only one base between it and a far larger clone, this is likely a read error. V is TRBV4-2 and J is TRBJ2-1; 9 bases match TRBD2. Germline-derived CDR1 and CDR2 are LGHNA and YNFKEQ. The CDR3 loop spans 16 amino acids. The CDR3 sequence: CASSQDGAGGLGEPFF. The CDR3, as DNA: TGTGCCAGCAGCCAAGACGGCGCGGGAGGGCTGGGTGAGCCGTTCTTC.

The chain recombines TRBV9 with TRBJ1-2, with 10 bases identical to TRBD1. Trimming cost V 3 bases and J 3 bases; bases outside gene matches: 11. The CDR3 runs 17 residues. The germline CDR1 and CDR2 sequences are SGDLS and YYNGEE. The CDR3, as DNA: TGTGCCAGCAGCGGAGCCCGGGACAGGGGCCGCCACTATGGCTACACCTTC. Its translation is CASSGARDRGRHYGYTF.

This chain uses TRBV7-9 with TRBJ2-2, with 9 bases that match TRBD2. V shed 4 bases, J shed 3 bases, and the junction held 9 bases outside the gene matches. CDR1 and CDR2 from the germline V gene are SEHNR and FQNEAQ (reference sequence). This CDR3 comprises 17 residues. The CDR3 here is CASSSRGASGDTGELFF. The CDR3 DNA sequence: TGTGCCAGCAGCTCCCGGGGGGCTAGCGGGGACACCGGGGAGCTGTTTTTT.

V and J are TRBV27 and TRBJ2-5; TRBD2 matches at 9 bases. TRBJ2-7 matches the DNA end more closely, so the J call is doubtful. CDR3 length equals 15 residues. Germline values: CDR1 MNHEY, CDR2 SMNVEV (reference sequence). CDR3 protein: CASSSIAGGTYEQYF. The CDR3 nucleotides read TGTGCCAGCAGTTCCATTGCGGGAGGGACCTACGAGCAGTACTTC.

The rearrangement links TRBV7-9 to TRBJ2-5, with 8 positions matching TRBD2. In germline, CDR1 is SEHNR, CDR2 FQNEAQ (reference sequence). With 5 bases clipped from V and 2 bases from J, the junction kept 10 bases outside the gene matches. The length of the CDR3 is 16 residues. This CDR3 is CASSARTSRVQETQYF. CDR3 DNA sequence: TGTGCCAGCAGCGCCCGGACTAGCCGCGTGCAAGAGACCCAGTACTTC.

The V gene is TRBV19, the J gene TRBJ1-1, with no clear D. Germline V gene sequence: CDR1 LNHDA, CDR2 SQIVND (reference sequence). The CDR3 length is 13 residues. V shed 8 bases and J shed 5 bases, with 15 bases lying between them. The CDR3 coding sequence is TGTGCCAGTGCCGTCGAGAGATCAACTGAAGCTTTCTTT. Translated: CASAVERSTEAFF.

This sequence joins TRBV9 and TRBJ2-2; D possibly corresponds to TRBD1 (6 bases). With 4 bases removed from V and 4 bases from J, the gap between germline ends came to 14 bases. This CDR3 has 15 residues. Germline V gene data show CDR1 as SGDLS and CDR2 as YYNGEE. CDR3 amino acids: CASSTLGQTTGELFF. For the CDR3, the DNA is TGTGCCAGCAGCACCCTCGGACAGACCACCGGGGAGCTGTTTTTT.

This clone has a single count. V gene TRBV4-1 combines with J gene TRBJ1-6; 7 nucleotides align to TRBD1. With V trimmed by 4 bases and J by 1 base, 4 bases remained unmatched. The germline gives CDR1 MGHRA, CDR2 YSYEKL. CDR3 length: 16 residues. CDR3 sequence: CASSLSGGSYNSPLHF. Here the CDR3 DNA reads TGCGCCAGCAGCCTTTCAGGGGGATCCTATAATTCACCCCTCCACTTT.

This chain links TRBV7-9 with TRBJ2-5, with TRBD1 as a possible D gene (6 bases). With the DNA end fitting TRBJ2-7 better, the J assignment may be wrong. The CDR3 extends over 14 amino acids. Per germline, CDR1 SEHNR and CDR2 FQNEAQ (reference sequence). CDR3 region: CASSPGAVNYEQYF. CDR3 in DNA: TGTGCCAGCAGCCCAGGGGCCGTTAACTACGAGCAGTACTTC.

This clone is medium-sized by share. This sequence joins TRBV15 and TRBJ1-1; D ambiguous. This CDR3 comprises 13 residues. Germline V gene sequence: CDR1 LNHNV, CDR2 YYDKDF (reference sequence). V lost 6 bases and J 0 bases, leaving 8 bases between the germline ends. The chain's CDR3 is CATRETVNTEAFF. CDR3 DNA sequence: TGTGCCACCAGGGAGACCGTGAACACTGAAGCTTTCTTT.

This chain links TRBV7-9 with TRBJ2-5, with D perhaps TRBD1 (6 bases). The J call is in doubt because the DNA end fits TRBJ2-7 better. Per germline, CDR1 SEHNR and CDR2 FQNEAQ (reference sequence). This CDR3 has 15 residues. This CDR3 reads CASSLPTGYSYEQYF. CDR3 nucleotide sequence: TGTGCCAGCAGCTTACCAACAGGGTACTCCTACGAGCAGTACTTC.

The chain couples TRBV6-4 to TRBJ2-3; D gene unclear. Trimming took 2 bases from V and 0 from J, leaving 9 bases between them. Germline values: CDR1 MRHNA, CDR2 SNTAGT. The CDR3 is made up of 15 amino acids. The CDR3 bases are TGTGCCAGCAGTGACGGTCCGGAGAGCACAGATACGCAGTATTTT. This sequence encodes CASSDGPESTDTQYF.

In this sample, this clone turned up a few times. V usage is TRBV7-3 and J usage is TRBJ2-5, with a tentative D call TRBD1 (6 bases). This CDR3 contains 15 residues. V was shortened by 0 bases and J by 4 bases, with 12 bases between the two germline ends. CDR1 is SGHTA, CDR2 FQGTGA, per germline. The CDR3 protein is CASSLTGAGGETQYF. The CDR3 region has the DNA TGTGCCAGCAGCTTAACGGGGGCAGGCGGAGAGACCCAGTACTTC.

A few counts support this clone. The chain links TRBV7-9 to TRBJ2-5; tentatively, D is TRBD2 (5 bases). This CDR3 has 14 residues. Trimming removed 5 bases from V and 6 bases from J, with 16 bases in between. Germline CDR1 reads SEHNR; CDR2 reads FQNEAQ (reference sequence). As DNA, the CDR3 is TGTGCCAGCAGCCCGCGATTAGCGATACAGACCCAGTACTTC. This gives the protein CASSPRLAIQTQYF.

The genes are TRBV5-4 and TRBJ2-3, with 9 nucleotides matching TRBD2. The CDR3 consists of 16 residues. The J segment lost 6 bases and the V segment lost 4 bases, leaving 12 bases of the junction unmatched. Germline values: CDR1 SGHNT, CDR2 YYREEE (reference sequence). The CDR3 spells CASSQLAGAMADTQYF. Here the CDR3 DNA reads TGTGCCAGCAGCCAGTTAGCGGGGGCCATGGCCGATACGCAGTATTTT.

This clone was detected a few times. This chain uses TRBV2 with TRBJ2-1, with 8 positions matching TRBD2. The CDR3 consists of 16 residues. V lost 1 base and J lost 7; bases outside the gene matches: 9. CDR1 and CDR2 from the germline V gene are SNHLY and FYNNEI. Written as DNA, the CDR3 is TGTGCCAGCAGTGAAGGCCGCGGGGGGCCTCGAAATGAGCAGTTCTTC. It yields the protein CASSEGRGGPRNEQFF.

This chain links TRBV7-9 with TRBJ2-2, with unresolved D. The V end lost 5 bases, the J end lost 0 bases, and 13 bases lay between the germline ends. CDR3 length: 16 amino acids. CDR1 and CDR2 (germline): SEHNR, FQNEAQ (reference sequence). CDR3: CASSHLERSNTGELFF. DNA for the CDR3: TGTGCCAGCAGCCACCTTGAGAGGTCGAACACCGGGGAGCTGTTTTTT.

This clone was detected a few times. The genes are TRBV4-3 and TRBJ1-3; possibly TRBD1 for D (5 bases). The germline V gene encodes CDR1 LGHNA and CDR2 YSLEER. This CDR3 comprises 15 residues. The V gene lost 0 bases and the J gene lost 3 bases, with 9 bases spanning the gap. The CDR3 protein is CASSQEYRGGNTIYF. The CDR3 nucleotides read TGCGCCAGCAGCCAAGAGTATAGGGGTGGAAACACCATATATTTT.

This clone is deemed large. The J gene is TRBJ2-7, the V gene TRBV21-1; the D segment call TRBD1 is taken from the table without a DNA check. TRBV21-1 constitutes a pseudogene. This CDR3 contains 17 residues. CDR3 in amino acids: CASSKAAGQGPLYEQYF. The CDR3, as DNA: TGTGCCAGCAGCAAAGCAGCAGGACAGGGGCCTCTCTACGAGCAGTACTTC.

The rearrangement uses TRBV29-1 and TRBJ2-5; weak D call: TRBD2 (5 bases). The J call may be in error: the DNA end matches TRBJ2-7 better. Germline assignment: CDR1 SQVTM and CDR2 ANQGSEA. CDR3 length: 11 residues. For the CDR3, the DNA is TGCAGCGTTGAAATAGGGAGCGAGCAGTACTTC. It yields the protein CSVEIGSEQYF.

The chain uses TRBV27 and TRBJ1-1; D is possibly TRBD1 (5 bases). With 6 bases removed from V and 1 base from J, the gap between germline ends came to 12 bases. The CDR3 spans 14 residues. From germline, CDR1 is MNHEY and CDR2 SMNVEV (reference sequence). CDR3 coding DNA: TGTGCCAGCAGGGCAGGGTTTGGGAACACTGAAGCTTTCTTT. Translation: CASRAGFGNTEAFF.

This clone is categorized as large. The genes are TRBV27 and TRBJ2-7, with no clear D. The germline CDR1 and CDR2 sequences are MNHEY and SMNVEV (reference sequence). Between the trimmed V and J ends, which lost 8 bases and 1 base, there was a span of 9 bases. The CDR3 spans 12 residues. The CDR3 loop is CASFTSSYEQYF. CDR3 in DNA: TGTGCCAGCTTTACATCTTCCTACGAGCAGTACTTC.

CDR3 nucleotides: TGCGCCAGCAGTCAGGCGGCAAGCGGGATAGAGTCCTACGAGCAGTACTTC. This encodes CASSQAASGIESYEQYF. The chain uses TRBV23-1 and TRBJ2-7; 7 bases are a match to TRBD2. TRBV23-1 falls under the ORF class, with uncertain function. The CDR3 spans 17 residues. V gave up 3 bases and J gave up 1 base; unmatched junction bases: 12.